The 11 T cell receptor beta chains below come from one sample, sequenced in a study of early T cells in non-severe SARS-CoV-2 infection. MiXCR was run by TCRdb on the 5' RACE reads, yielding one entry per CDR3 protein. The top ten hold about 6% of the sample, which has about 28,000 distinct CDR3 sequences, around 4.5% seen once. This material consisted of whole blood, taken at baseline. These receptor sequences come from an adult who was a healthcare worker with PCR-confirmed SARS-CoV-2 infection or an uninfected control (not recorded which).

This clonotype was counted many times. The J gene is TRBJ2-7, the V gene TRBV5-1; no firm D call. The germline V gene has CDR1 SGHRS and CDR2 YFSETQ. V was cut by 2 bases and J by 4 bases, with 10 bases left in between. The CDR3 covers 13 residues. The CDR3 DNA reads as TGCGCCAGCAGCTTACCTGACGGGTACGAGCAGTACTTC. This sequence encodes CASSLPDGYEQYF.

This clonotype was seen at least ten times. CDR3 bases: TGCAGTGCCCCACCCAGCGGAGCTAACGAGCAGTACTTC. Residues: CSAPPSGANEQYF. This chain links TRBV20-1 with TRBJ2-7, with a weak D call TRBD2 (5 bases). V was clipped by 6 bases and J by 5 bases, with 17 bases between them. This CDR3 contains 13 residues. Looked up from germline, CDR1 is DFQATT and CDR2 is SNEGSKA (reference sequence).

This clonotype was detected many times. The chain has TRBV5-4 and TRBJ2-3; D gene unclear. With 1 base removed from V and 0 bases from J, the gap between germline ends came to 3 bases. The CDR3 sequence is 13 residues long. Per the germline V gene, CDR1 is SGHNT and CDR2 is YYREEE (reference sequence). The CDR3, as DNA: TGTGCCAGCAGCTTGACTAGCACAGATACGCAGTATTTT. Translation: CASSLTSTDTQYF.

This clonotype showed up just a few times. The genes are TRBV12-3 or TRBV12-4 and TRBJ2-2; 8 positions agree with TRBD1. The CDR3 covers 14 residues. Trimming took 10 bases from V and 5 from J; bases not matched to a gene: 9. The CDR3 coding sequence is TGTGCCACTGTAACAGGGGGATGGACCGGGGAGCTGTTTTTT. It encodes CATVTGGWTGELFF.

This clonotype was counted many times. J is TRBJ2-7 and V is TRBV9; TRBD1 matches at 7 bases. The CDR3 has 14 residues. V shed 3 bases and J 0 bases; nucleotides not matched to a gene: 3. The germline gives CDR1 SGDLS, CDR2 YYNGEE. The DNA for the CDR3 is TGTGCCAGCAGCGCCAGGGACAGCTCCTACGAGCAGTACTTC. As protein: CASSARDSSYEQYF.

This clonotype occurred many times. The chain carries TRBV20-1 and TRBJ2-7; maybe TRBD2 (6 bases). V lost 6 bases, J lost 4 bases, and 19 bases lay in between. The V gene's germline CDR1 is DFQATT and CDR2 SNEGSKA (reference sequence). The CDR3 has 14 residues. DNA of the CDR3: TGCAGTGCAGAACTAGGCGGGATATCGTACGAGCAGTACTTC. It codes for CSAELGGISYEQYF.

This clonotype was seen repeatedly, ten times or more. The V gene is TRBV2, the J gene TRBJ2-7, with 8 bases that match TRBD2. The CDR3 sequence is 14 residues long. CDR1 and CDR2 (germline): SNHLY, FYNNEI. J was trimmed by 4 bases and V by 1 base; bases with no gene match: 3. CDR3 residues: CASSEGTSGYEQYF. The CDR3 DNA follows: TGTGCCAGCAGTGAAGGAACTAGCGGTTACGAGCAGTACTTC.

V usage is TRBV7-9 and J usage is TRBJ2-3; D may be TRBD2 (6 bases). Germline CDR1 is SEHNR and CDR2 is FQNEAQ (reference sequence). The CDR3 totals 14 residues. V gave up 7 bases and J gave up 2 bases, with 13 bases separating them. The CDR3: CASTIRDSTDTQYF. The CDR3 bases are TGTGCCAGCACCATCAGGGACTCCACAGATACGCAGTATTTT.

This clonotype has ten or more counts. The rearrangement uses TRBV29-1 and TRBJ2-1; a possible D gene is TRBD2 (6 bases). The CDR3 is 13 amino acids. Trimming shortened V by 6 bases and J by 10 bases, and 19 bases separated the two germline ends. Germline assignment: CDR1 SQVTM and CDR2 ANQGSEA. CDR3 bases: TGCAGCGTGATGGCTAGCGCGAAGGACGAGCAGTTCTTC. The encoded protein is CSVMASAKDEQFF.

This clonotype was detected many times. The chain links TRBV18 to TRBJ2-1; possibly TRBD2 for D (6 bases). V dropped 2 bases and J dropped 15 bases, with 17 bases sitting between them. CDR3 size: 13 residues. Germline CDR1 is KGHSH and CDR2 is LQKENI. The CDR3 bases are TGTGCCAGCTCACCAACTAAAGCGGGTGAGTCGTTCTTC. This codes for CASSPTKAGESFF.

This clonotype is judged medium-sized. The CDR3: CSANRPGQGREQYF. CDR3 DNA: TGCAGTGCTAATCGACCGGGACAGGGCCGCGAGCAGTACTTC. The chain carries TRBV20-1 and TRBJ2-7, with 9 bases that match TRBD1. This CDR3 has 14 amino acids. Germline V gene data show CDR1 as DFQATT and CDR2 as SNEGSKA (reference sequence). Losses at the gene ends were 4 bases for V and 6 bases for J; bases not matched to a gene: 10.